This passage covers 22 T cell receptor beta chains from one sample sequenced in a study of blood T cell repertoires in COVID-19. Profiled with immunoSEQ multiplex PCR; TCRdb holds only in-frame clones, not every one. This table holds roughly 100,000 clones, 80% to 95% found once. Sequencing was carried out using peripheral blood. The source of these receptors is a man aged 50 to 60 with active COVID-19.

This chain joins TRBV28 and TRBJ1-4, with D maybe TRBD1 (5 bases). CDR1 is MDHEN, CDR2 SYDVKM, per germline. There are 14 residues in the CDR3. V lost 3 bases and J lost 7, with 12 bases in between. The DNA for the CDR3 is TGTGCCAGCAGTTTTGACAGACATTTTGAAAAACTGTTTTTT. The encoded protein is CASSFDRHFEKLFF. The entire variable domain, with the rest obtained from reference TRBV28 and TRBJ1-4, is as follows: DVKVTQSSRYLVKRTGEKVFLECVQDMDHENMFWYRQDPGLGLRLIYFSYDVKMKEKGDIPEGYSVSREKKERFSLILESASTNQTSMYLCASSFDRHFEKLFFGSGTQLSVL.

The V and J genes are TRBV19 and TRBJ2-7; D ambiguous. Germline lookup yields CDR1 LNHDA and CDR2 SQIVND (reference sequence). The CDR3 extends over 13 amino acids. Trimming took 4 bases from V and 0 from J, leaving 7 bases between them. The CDR3 loop is CASSTAASYEQYF. The CDR3 DNA is TGTGCCAGTAGTACGGCGGCCTCCTACGAGCAGTACTTC. The full variable domain, with the rest looked up from reference TRBV19 and TRBJ2-7, is DGGITQSPKYLFRKEGQNVTLSCEQNLNHDAMYWYRQDPGQGLRLIYYSQIVNDFQKGDIAEGYSVSREKKESFPLTVTSAQKNPTAFYLCASSTAASYEQYFGPGTRLTVT.

The gene calls are TRBV7-3 and TRBJ2-1; maybe TRBD1 (5 bases). Trimming took off 3 bases at V and 6 bases at J, with 15 bases between the two ends. Germline V CDR1 and CDR2: SGHTA, FQGTGA. The CDR3 has 15 residues. CDR3 nucleotide sequence: TGTGCCAGCAGCTTCGGGCAAGGGGATTCCAATGAGCAGTTCTTC. Amino acids: CASSFGQGDSNEQFF.

This clone was found a few times. CDR3 nucleotides: TGTGCCAGCAGTTTCGGACAGGGTATGGGCTACACCTTC. Encoded protein: CASSFGQGMGYTF. The rearrangement joins TRBV27 to TRBJ1-2; TRBD1 aligns across 8 bases. V was pared by 3 bases and J by 8 bases, with 5 bases of the junction left unmatched. Germline V lookup: CDR1 MNHEY, CDR2 SMNVEV (reference sequence). This CDR3 spans 13 amino acids.

CDR3 sequence reads: CASSVSSSGINNEQFF. The DNA for the CDR3 is TGTGCCAGCAGCGTAAGTTCTAGCGGGATCAACAATGAGCAGTTCTTC. The gene calls are TRBV9 and TRBJ2-1; 9 bases fit TRBD2. Germline loops: CDR1 SGDLS, CDR2 YYNGEE. The CDR3 runs to 16 residues. Unmatched junction bases numbered 7, after V lost 1 base and J lost 5 bases.

This chain joins TRBV7-9 and TRBJ2-7, with 12 bases lining up with TRBD1. The length of the CDR3 is 18 residues. V shed 3 bases, J shed 1 base, and the junction held 10 bases outside the gene matches. CDR1 is SEHNR, CDR2 FQNEAQ, per germline (reference sequence). The CDR3 nucleotides read TGTGCCAGCAGCTTGGGATACCGGGACAGGGGGCAGTCCTACGAGCAGTACTTC. Translated: CASSLGYRDRGQSYEQYF.

CDR3 amino acids: CASSFGGGGGYTF. The CDR3 DNA reads as TGTGCCAGCAGCTTTGGCGGGGGCGGGGGCTACACCTTC. The V gene is TRBV7-3, the J gene TRBJ1-2; D is perhaps TRBD1 (6 bases). The germline V gene has CDR1 SGHTA and CDR2 FQGTGA. The CDR3 consists of 13 residues. The V end was cut by 3 bases, the J end by 8 bases, with 13 bases between. The variable domain in full, with the rest retrieved from reference TRBV7-3 and TRBJ1-2, is GAGVSQTPSNKVTEKGKYVELRCDPISGHTALYWYRQSLGQGPEFLIYFQGTGAADDSGLPNDRFFAVRPEGSVSTLKIQRTERGDSAVYLCASSFGGGGGYTFGSGTRLTVV.

This chain links TRBV7-9 with TRBJ2-7; 11 bases match TRBD2. The CDR3 is made up of 16 amino acids. Germline V gives CDR1 SEHNR, CDR2 FQNEAQ (reference sequence). V trimming: 6 bases; J trimming: 0 bases; junction bases outside the gene matches: 7. The CDR3 nucleotides read TGTGCCAGCAGTCCCGGGACTAGCGGTGCCTCCTACGAGCAGTACTTC. Translating gives CASSPGTSGASYEQYF.

This clone has only one observation. The chain joins TRBV5-1 to TRBJ1-1; D is perhaps TRBD1 (5 bases). Looked up from germline, CDR1 is SGHRS and CDR2 is YFSETQ. This CDR3 is built from 13 residues. Trimming left V 4 bases short and J 2 bases short, with 9 bases between. The CDR3 spells CASSPDSNTEAFF. The CDR3 region has the DNA TGCGCCAGCAGCCCCGACAGTAACACTGAAGCTTTCTTT.

The chain combines TRBV4-1 with TRBJ1-2; TRBD1 matches 7 bases. The V gene end was trimmed by 4 bases and the J gene end by 4 bases; junction bases not matched to a gene: 12. CDR1 and CDR2 from the germline V gene are MGHRA and YSYEKL. The CDR3 consists of 16 residues. The CDR3 loop reads CASSRLQGEFGYGYTF. The CDR3 nucleotides read TGCGCCAGCAGCCGTCTCCAGGGGGAGTTTGGCTATGGCTACACCTTC.

The chain combines TRBV11-2 with TRBJ2-1; D remains ambiguous. Germline assignment: CDR1 SGHAT and CDR2 FQNNGV. This CDR3 is 13 amino acids long. Trimming cost V 1 base and J 7 bases, with 8 bases left between them. CDR3 in DNA: TGTGCCAGCAGCTTAGGCTTCGGTAATGAGCAGTTCTTC. Its protein product is CASSLGFGNEQFF.

The chain links TRBV2 to TRBJ1-6; D perhaps matches TRBD1 (6 bases). Trimming shortened V by 2 bases and J by 8 bases, and 10 bases separated the two germline ends. The CDR3 runs 14 residues. Looked up from germline, CDR1 is SNHLY and CDR2 is FYNNEI. CDR3 region: CASSEWGRDSPLHF. The CDR3 DNA reads TGTGCCAGCAGTGAATGGGGGCGAGATTCACCCCTCCACTTT.

The chain joins TRBV15 to TRBJ2-6; weak D call: TRBD1 (5 bases). This CDR3 spans 15 amino acids. V lost 2 bases and J 3 bases, leaving 8 bases between the germline ends. Germline assignment: CDR1 LNHNV and CDR2 YYDKDF (reference sequence). The CDR3 coding sequence is TGTGCCACCAGCAGACAGGGCGGTGGGGCCAACGTCCTGACTTTC. As protein: CATSRQGGGANVLTF.

The CDR3 region is CASSRTTQGGADTQYF. The CDR3 DNA sequence: TGCGCCAGCAGTAGGACTACCCAAGGGGGCGCAGATACGCAGTATTTT. The chain recombines TRBV5-1 with TRBJ2-3; D is perhaps TRBD1 (7 bases). The CDR3 sequence is 16 residues long. V lost 5 bases and J 4 bases, leaving 20 bases between the germline ends. CDR1 is SGHRS and CDR2 is YFSETQ in the germline V gene.

The chain uses TRBV5-1 and TRBJ1-2, with 9 bases that match TRBD1. Losses at the gene ends were 2 bases for V and 4 bases for J; bases not matched to a gene: 6. This CDR3 region has 15 residues. Germline loops: CDR1 SGHRS, CDR2 YFSETQ. The CDR3 loop reads CASSLAGTGIYGYTF. The DNA of the CDR3 is TGCGCCAGCAGCTTAGCCGGGACAGGGATCTATGGCTACACCTTC.

This rearrangement joins TRBV5-1 to TRBJ2-1; the match to TRBD2 covers 7 bases. The CDR3 covers 13 residues. Germline CDR1 and CDR2: SGHRS and YFSETQ. V was clipped by 6 bases and J by 8 bases; unmatched bases: 8. CDR3 amino acids: CASNEGGPDEQFF. CDR3 nucleotide sequence: TGCGCCAGCAATGAGGGAGGGCCCGATGAGCAGTTCTTC.

This clone was observed a single time. The junction and the germline gene differ at one end; a read error may be behind it. CDR3 residues: CAGSPQATSGGPGANVLTF. The DNA for the CDR3 is TGTGCCGGCAGCCCTCAGGCGACTAGCGGGGGCCCTGGGGCCAACGTCCTGACTTTC. The chain couples TRBV7-9 to TRBJ2-6; 12 nucleotides line up with TRBD2. This CDR3 region has 19 residues. Germline CDR1 SEHNR, CDR2 FQNEAQ (reference sequence).

The rearrangement uses TRBV5-1 and TRBJ2-3, with D unresolved. Germline values: CDR1 SGHRS, CDR2 YFSETQ. The CDR3 spans 16 residues. V was trimmed by 0 bases and J by 5 bases, leaving 16 bases between them. CDR3 sequence reads: CASSLGAVSLLDTQYF. As DNA, the CDR3 is TGCGCCAGCAGCTTGGGGGCTGTGTCCTTATTAGATACGCAGTATTTT. The variable domain in full, completed from reference TRBV5-1 and TRBJ2-3, reads KAGVTQTPRYLIKTRGQQVTLSCSPISGHRSVSWYQQTPGQGLQFLFEYFSETQRNKGNFPGRFSGRQFSNSRSEMNVSTLELGDSALYLCASSLGAVSLLDTQYFGPGTRLTVL.

This chain joins TRBV19 and TRBJ1-1; 7 bases fit TRBD1. CDR3 length: 19 residues. The germline gives CDR1 LNHDA, CDR2 SQIVND (reference sequence). The V segment lost 5 bases and the J segment 1 base; nucleotides outside the gene matches: 19. The CDR3 region is CASSPRRTGQLIENTEAFF. The CDR3, as DNA: TGTGCCAGTAGTCCCCGCAGGACAGGACAGCTTATCGAGAACACTGAAGCTTTCTTT.

The genes are TRBV18 and TRBJ2-3; TRBD1 matches at 8 bases. The CDR3 loop spans 15 amino acids. In germline, CDR1 is KGHSH, CDR2 LQKENI. J gave up 2 bases and V 5 bases, and 6 bases lay outside the gene matches. The CDR3 protein is CASSGRQGLTDTQYF. The CDR3 DNA sequence: TGTGCCAGCTCAGGACGACAGGGGCTCACAGATACGCAGTATTTT.

This chain connects TRBV6-2 or TRBV6-3 to TRBJ2-1; 7 nucleotides align to TRBD2. The V gene's germline CDR1 is MNHEY and CDR2 SVGEGT. CDR3 length equals 15 residues. J lost 8 bases, V lost 6 bases, and 13 bases had no gene match. The DNA for the CDR3 is TGTGCCAGCAGCTCTCGGGCTAGCGGCCTGGATGAGCAGTTCTTC. Protein sequence: CASSSRASGLDEQFF.

The chain has TRBV30 and TRBJ1-3, with D possibly TRBD1 on 6 matching bases. Trimming took off 7 bases at V and 0 bases at J, with 16 bases between the two ends. Germline lookup yields CDR1 GTSNPN and CDR2 SVGIG (reference sequence). This CDR3 has 15 residues. The CDR3 DNA follows: TGTGCCTCTGGGACACCGAGATACTCTGGAAACACCATATATTTT. The encoded protein is CASGTPRYSGNTIYF.